This is a list of T cell receptor beta chains from one sample in a study of T-cell reconstitution after alpha-beta-depleted transplantation in children. TCRdb analysed the PCR reads with MiXCR anew, one entry per CDR3 protein. The data show 550,000 to 600,000 distinct CDR3 sequences, 23% seen once. Sequenced material: PBMCs, mostly from graft donor cells, taken 360 days after TCRalphabeta/CD19-depleted stem cell transplant. The receptor source for this set is a boy under three years old who had a stem cell transplant for acute myeloid leukemia, so the T cells may come from the graft donor. Both conserved end residues are trimmed from each CDR3. Fields, in order: CDR3 protein, clone size, V gene, J gene. Some rows mark clone size as missing; the rest say once, few, many or name a class of expanded clone.

CDR3 protein: ASSPPGGGRDIQY; clone size: many; V gene: TRBV12-3/TRBV12-4; J gene: TRBJ2-4
CDR3 protein: SARTGGDYEQY; clone size: -; V gene: TRBV20-1; J gene: TRBJ2-7
CDR3 protein: ASSLRDWAGYEQY; clone size: few; V gene: TRBV12-3/TRBV12-4; J gene: TRBJ2-7
CDR3 protein: SARDDRAPETQY; clone size: few; V gene: TRBV20-1; J gene: TRBJ2-3
CDR3 protein: SAAREANYGYT; clone size: many; V gene: TRBV20-1; J gene: TRBJ1-2
CDR3 protein: ASKKASLSTGELF; clone size: few; V gene: TRBV7-2; J gene: TRBJ2-2
CDR3 protein: SARQRGRDQPQH; clone size: -; V gene: TRBV20-1; J gene: TRBJ1-5
CDR3 protein: ASSSDLGNEQF; clone size: -; V gene: TRBV7-6; J gene: TRBJ2-1
CDR3 protein: SARDSSGVNNEQF; clone size: many; V gene: TRBV20-1; J gene: TRBJ2-1
CDR3 protein: ASSLTRGPGYGYT; clone size: -; V gene: TRBV7-9; J gene: TRBJ1-2
CDR3 protein: ATSDETGGDYTGELF; clone size: many; V gene: TRBV24-1; J gene: TRBJ2-2